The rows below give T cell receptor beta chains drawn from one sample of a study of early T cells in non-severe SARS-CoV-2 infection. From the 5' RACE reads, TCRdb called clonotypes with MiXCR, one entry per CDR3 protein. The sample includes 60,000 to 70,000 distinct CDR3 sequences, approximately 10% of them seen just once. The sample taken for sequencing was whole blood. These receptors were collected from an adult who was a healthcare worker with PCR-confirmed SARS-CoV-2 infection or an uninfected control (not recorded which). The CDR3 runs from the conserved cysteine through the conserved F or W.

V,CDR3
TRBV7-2,CASSPTSVKYEQYF
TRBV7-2,CASSFRGHLTDTQYF
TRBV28,CASSFDSGTQETQYF
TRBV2,CASSDATSTGTDTQYF
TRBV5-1,CASSIMGGEQFF
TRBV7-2,CASSSWPSGSSTGELFF
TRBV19,CASRAGPLIGEQFF
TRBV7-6,CASSQGQGVTEAFF
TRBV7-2,CASSPRQANTGELFF
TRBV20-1,CSARTSGSAELFF
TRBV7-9,CASSLVWAREQFF